This T cell receptor (beta chain) was obtained from a study of T-cell memory formation after mild COVID-19. This clonotype was seen a handful of times. Its target is not known. General study findings and limits: A balance of CD4 and CD8 characterized clones contracting day 15 to 85, whereas later expanders leaned CD4+.

TCRdb independently ran MiXCR on the 5' RACE reads; one entry per CDR3 protein. The sample lists some 120,000 distinct CDR3 sequences, about 6% occurring once. V was cut by 2 bases and J by 8 bases, with 6 bases left in between. The CDR3 has 11 amino acids. CDR1 is MNHNS and CDR2 is SASEGT in the germline V gene. This clonotype was obtained from an adult woman who had mild COVID-19 (a few samples of this study predate the infection). Cell type and time point are not known. The sequenced sample was PBMCs or a T cell subset sorted from them (not recorded which). The J gene is TRBJ1-2, the V gene TRBV6-1; D unclear. The CDR3 bases are TGTGCCAGCAGTGAAAATGGGGGCTACACCTTC. Protein: CASSENGGYTF.